A single sample is the source of the 17 T cell receptor beta chains below, sequenced in a study of T cells in Graves' hyperthyroidism and ophthalmopathy. There were TCR beta CDR3 regions amplified from RNA transcripts. Primed by the HTBI set, a first-round RT-PCR was run on the TCR CDR3. MiXCR was run by TCRdb on the multiplex PCR reads, yielding one entry per CDR3 protein. The data contain some 490,000 distinct CDR3 sequences, approximately 23% of them singletons. What was sequenced was blood. Every receptor here comes from a woman in her 70s with Graves' ophthalmopathy.

This chain connects TRBV7-2 to TRBJ2-7, with D tentatively TRBD1 (6 bases). Between the trimmed V and J ends, which lost 1 base and 6 bases, there was a span of 13 bases. Germline lookup yields CDR1 SGHTA and CDR2 FQGNSA. This CDR3 comprises 14 residues. This chain's CDR3 is CASSLDAQGAEQYF. CDR3 bases: TGTGCCAGCAGCTTAGACGCACAGGGTGCCGAGCAGTACTTC.

The rearrangement links TRBV19 to TRBJ2-2, with TRBD1 matching over 7 bases. The germline V gene has CDR1 LNHDA and CDR2 SQIVND (reference sequence). The CDR3 is 14 amino acids. V lost 6 bases to trimming and J lost 1 base; unmatched junction nucleotides: 2. The CDR3 DNA reads TGTGCCAGTAGCCCAGGGGGGAACACCGGGGAGCTGTTTTTT. It is translated as CASSPGGNTGELFF.

This clonotype was observed at least ten times. This sequence joins TRBV11-2 and TRBJ2-7; D is uncertain. The germline CDR1 and CDR2 sequences are SGHAT and FQNNGV. The V end was cut by 2 bases, the J end by 6 bases, with 11 bases between. The CDR3 has 13 residues. Here the CDR3 reads CASSLYAEGEQYF. In nucleotides, the CDR3 is TGTGCCAGCAGCTTATATGCGGAAGGCGAGCAGTACTTC.

The rearrangement links TRBV5-1 to TRBJ1-1; D unclear. Germline values: CDR1 SGHRS, CDR2 YFSETQ. The CDR3 covers 14 residues. Between the trimmed V and J ends, which lost 4 bases and 1 base, there was a span of 11 bases. The CDR3 is CASSAGVTNTEAFF. CDR3 nucleotides: TGCGCCAGCAGCGCCGGGGTTACGAACACTGAAGCTTTCTTT.

This clonotype was picked up a small number of times. The chain employs TRBV10-2 and TRBJ2-1; possibly TRBD2 for D (6 bases). The CDR3 runs to 15 residues. V gave up 8 bases and J gave up 2 bases, with 16 bases separating them. Per the germline V gene, CDR1 is WSHSY and CDR2 is SAAADI. The CDR3 DNA follows: TGCGCCAGCCGACGGGTAGGCGGGACCTACAATGAGCAGTTCTTC. It codes for CASRRVGGTYNEQFF.

This clonotype came up many times. The chain joins TRBV6-1 to TRBJ1-1, with 7 bases aligning to TRBD1. The CDR3 is 16 residues long. V lost 6 bases to trimming and J lost 0 bases; unmatched junction nucleotides: 10. The germline gives CDR1 MNHNS, CDR2 SASEGT. CDR3 loop: CASSPGTALMNTEAFF. In DNA form, the CDR3 reads TGTGCCAGCAGCCCCGGGACAGCTCTAATGAACACTGAAGCTTTCTTT.

This clonotype appeared a few times. This chain uses TRBV6-1 with TRBJ2-1; tentatively, D is TRBD2 (6 bases). The CDR3 runs 13 residues. The V end was cut by 6 bases, the J end by 7 bases, with 13 bases between. Germline assignment: CDR1 MNHNS and CDR2 SASEGT. The CDR3 loop is CASRAGLGNEQFF. The CDR3 bases are TGTGCCAGCAGGGCGGGATTAGGGAATGAGCAGTTCTTC.

The V and J genes are TRBV7-2 and TRBJ2-1, with D possibly being TRBD2 (6 bases). Per the germline V gene, CDR1 is SGHTA and CDR2 is FQGNSA. V lost 5 bases and J 3 bases, leaving 14 bases between the germline ends. This CDR3 has 15 residues. The CDR3 DNA is TGTGCCAGCAGCCGGGAGCCTGGTATCTACAATGAGCAGTTCTTC. Encoded protein: CASSREPGIYNEQFF. Full variable domain (outside the CDR3, taken from reference TRBV7-2 and TRBJ2-1): GAGVSQSPSNKVTEKGKDVELRCDPISGHTALYWYRQSLGQGLEFLIYFQGNSAPDKSGLPSDRFSAERTGGSVSTLTIQRTQQEDSAVYLCASSREPGIYNEQFFGPGTRLTVL.

In this sample, this clonotype turned up a few times. The chain carries TRBV6-1 and TRBJ1-1; D remains unclear. The germline V gene has CDR1 MNHNS and CDR2 SASEGT. V lost 0 bases and J lost 1, with 12 bases in between. The CDR3 totals 16 residues. CDR3 bases: TGTGCCAGCAGTGAAGCTGGGGTAGGGCGGAACACTGAAGCTTTCTTT. Translating it yields CASSEAGVGRNTEAFF.

This clonotype was found a few times. The chain employs TRBV6-1 and TRBJ2-7; 9 bases fit TRBD2. The CDR3 extends over 13 amino acids. Germline loops: CDR1 MNHNS, CDR2 SASEGT. V dropped 6 bases and J dropped 5; count of bases not matched to a gene: 5. This CDR3 reads CASSYGTSNEQYF. The CDR3, as DNA: TGTGCCAGCAGCTACGGGACTAGCAACGAGCAGTACTTC.

Only a few counts were recorded for this clonotype. V is TRBV20-1 and J is TRBJ2-7, with TRBD1 matching over 9 bases. The CDR3 sequence is 15 residues long. Germline V lookup: CDR1 DFQATT, CDR2 SNEGSKA (reference sequence). The V and J ends lost 0 bases and 3 bases, in that order; junction bases with no gene match: 6. The CDR3 bases are TGCAGTGCTAGAGAAGGGACAGGGCTACGCTACGAGCAGTACTTC. Translation: CSAREGTGLRYEQYF.

The chain carries TRBV20-1 and TRBJ2-1; 11 bases align to TRBD2. The trim removed 2 bases at V and 5 bases at J, leaving 8 bases unmatched. Germline CDR1 reads DFQATT; CDR2 reads SNEGSKA (reference sequence). The CDR3 contains 16 residues. The CDR3 sequence is CSARLIAGGPNNEQFF. The CDR3 DNA reads TGCAGTGCTAGATTGATAGCGGGAGGGCCCAACAATGAGCAGTTCTTC.

In its sample, this clonotype was seen many times. This rearrangement joins TRBV12-3 or TRBV12-4 to TRBJ1-1; D unclear. The CDR3 contains 13 residues. V lost 5 bases, J lost 5 bases, and 12 bases lay in between. The CDR3 DNA sequence: TGTGCCAGCAGTCCAACCTCAGTAACTGAAGCTTTCTTT. As protein: CASSPTSVTEAFF.

This rearrangement joins TRBV6-5 to TRBJ2-5; 10 bases match TRBD2. Germline-derived CDR1 and CDR2 are MNHEY and SVGAGI. V was clipped by 2 bases and J by 10 bases; unmatched bases: 7. This CDR3 has 14 amino acids. The CDR3, as DNA: TGTGCCAGCAGTTACGGGGCTAGCGGGAGTAACCAGTACTTC. Translating gives CASSYGASGSNQYF.

With regard to this clonotype: A much larger clone lies a single base off, so this may be a read error. The V and J genes are TRBV28 and TRBJ2-4; D unresolved. Germline V gene sequence: CDR1 MDHEN, CDR2 SYDVKM. This CDR3 has 14 residues. V was trimmed by 8 bases and J by 4 bases, leaving 15 bases between them. The CDR3 region is CASGVAERKNIQYF. Here the CDR3 DNA reads TGTGCCAGCGGGGTCGCAGAGAGGAAAAACATTCAGTACTTC.

This clonotype was found many times. Here the CDR3 reads CASSFRQGRTEAFF. The CDR3 DNA follows: TGTGCCAGCAGTTTTAGACAGGGAAGGACTGAAGCTTTCTTT. V is TRBV12-3 or TRBV12-4 and J is TRBJ1-1, with 7 bases lining up with TRBD1. CDR3 size: 14 residues. V was pared by 3 bases and J by 5 bases, with 6 bases of the junction left unmatched.

The V and J genes are TRBV10-3 and TRBJ2-7; a weak D match, TRBD2 (5 bases). CDR1 is ENHRY and CDR2 is SYGVKD in the germline V gene. Trimming shortened V by 10 bases and J by 2 bases, and 15 bases separated the two germline ends. This CDR3 is 13 amino acids long. The CDR3 DNA reads TGTGCCACCACCGAGGGCGTTGCCTACGAGCAGTACTTC. This sequence encodes CATTEGVAYEQYF.